This T cell receptor beta chain was observed in a study of blood T cell repertoires in COVID-19. Study information: PBMCs, B-cell-depleted T cells, or T cells were the source of the cDNA or gDNA that made up the material.

Sequencing was performed with immunoSEQ multiplex PCR; in TCRdb, only in-frame clones are kept and a portion is missing. The sample lists roughly 74,000 clones, roughly 90% occurring once. Trimming stripped 0 bases from V and 5 bases from J, with 6 bases between. The CDR3 is made up of 12 amino acids. Germline CDR1 is SGHRS and CDR2 is YFSETQ. This TCR derives from a woman aged 50 to 60 with acute COVID-19. Sequencing was performed on PBMCs or T cells enriched from blood (not recorded which). J is TRBJ2-7 and V is TRBV5-1; D unclear. CDR3 protein: CASSLDYHEQYF. In DNA, the CDR3 is TGCGCCAGCAGCTTGGACTACCACGAGCAGTACTTC.